This record covers a single TCR beta chain. The data are from a study of T cell changes during pregnancy in multiple sclerosis. TCRdb's table, derived via immunoSEQ multiplex PCR, lists solely in-frame clones and lacks some. Altogether 55,000 to 75,000 clones are present, 91% being singletons, with the ten largest covering 1% to 1.5%. This specimen consisted of peripheral blood, obtained after pregnancy. The sequence derives from a female donor in good health, enrolled as a control in a pregnancy study.

The CDR3 loop is CASSFSVGGDTQYF. In nucleotides, the CDR3 is TGTGCCAGCAGCTTTTCGGTGGGCGGGGATACGCAGTATTTT. V usage is TRBV7-9 and J usage is TRBJ2-3; D perhaps matches TRBD2 (5 bases). Looked up from germline, CDR1 is SEHNR and CDR2 is FQNEAQ (reference sequence). The CDR3 extends over 14 amino acids. Trimming removed 3 bases from V and 6 bases from J, with 13 bases in between.